These T cell receptor beta chains were read from a single sample in a study of PD-1 blockade in classical Hodgkin lymphoma. Profiling relied on immunoSEQ multiplex PCR, and the TCRdb table lists in-frame clones only, not all of them. The sample consists of about 93,000 clones, around four fifths of them appearing once. The sample in question was peripheral blood mononuclear cells (PBMCs), obtained before the fourth cycle of nivolumab. Receptor source: a human donor with classical Hodgkin lymphoma. Both conserved end residues are trimmed from each CDR3. Fields, in order: J gene, V gene, clone size, CDR3 protein. Clone size is stated in some rows and not others, as once, few, many or a class when expanded.

j_gene: TRBJ1-2; v_gene: TRBV7-9; abundance: NA; CDR3aa: ASSLVWGARSVAIGYT
j_gene: TRBJ1-5; v_gene: TRBV19; abundance: few; CDR3aa: ASSPRTGANQPQH
j_gene: TRBJ2-5; v_gene: TRBV6-1; abundance: few; CDR3aa: ASRGTVQETQY
j_gene: TRBJ1-6; v_gene: TRBV10-3; abundance: NA; CDR3aa: AISDIGQGGSPLH
j_gene: TRBJ2-7; v_gene: TRBV6-5; abundance: NA; CDR3aa: ASTLGGEQY
j_gene: TRBJ1-2; v_gene: TRBV7-9; abundance: NA; CDR3aa: ASSLTRDRGGYT
j_gene: TRBJ1-5; v_gene: TRBV7-6; abundance: NA; CDR3aa: ASRRSGAGPQH
j_gene: TRBJ2-1; v_gene: TRBV9; abundance: NA; CDR3aa: ASSGRTAVYNEQF
j_gene: TRBJ2-7; v_gene: TRBV6-4; abundance: once; CDR3aa: ASSRDRGGEQY
j_gene: TRBJ2-5; v_gene: TRBV7-7; abundance: NA; CDR3aa: ASSSVRQETQY
j_gene: TRBJ1-5; v_gene: TRBV15; abundance: NA; CDR3aa: ATRRNLGQSSNQPQH
j_gene: TRBJ2-3; v_gene: TRBV19; abundance: NA; CDR3aa: ASSIGSGVSTDTQY
j_gene: TRBJ1-5; v_gene: TRBV28; abundance: once; CDR3aa: ASGRTGMGQPQH
j_gene: TRBJ2-7; v_gene: TRBV6-5; abundance: NA; CDR3aa: ASSPGLGYEQY
j_gene: TRBJ1-6; v_gene: TRBV5-6; abundance: NA; CDR3aa: ASSRLLFHRDRGDSPLH
j_gene: TRBJ1-1; v_gene: TRBV7-9; abundance: NA; CDR3aa: ASSIQGSEAF
j_gene: TRBJ1-4; v_gene: TRBV28; abundance: NA; CDR3aa: ASSSPGRETNEKLF
j_gene: TRBJ1-6; v_gene: TRBV6-5; abundance: NA; CDR3aa: ASSPGGTNSPLH
j_gene: TRBJ1-5; v_gene: TRBV12-5; abundance: few; CDR3aa: ASGLDNQPQH
j_gene: TRBJ2-1; v_gene: TRBV6-6; abundance: NA; CDR3aa: ASSTGQGKF
j_gene: TRBJ2-3; v_gene: TRBV27; abundance: NA; CDR3aa: ASSIRVDTDTQY
j_gene: TRBJ2-5; v_gene: TRBV18; abundance: NA; CDR3aa: ASSPPFRGQETQY
j_gene: TRBJ2-5; v_gene: TRBV7-3; abundance: NA; CDR3aa: ASSLIGGEETQY
j_gene: TRBJ2-7; v_gene: TRBV19; abundance: NA; CDR3aa: ASSSRATGAYEQY
j_gene: TRBJ1-2; v_gene: TRBV5-6; abundance: once; CDR3aa: ASSLPGAPYGYT
j_gene: TRBJ2-3; v_gene: TRBV19; abundance: NA; CDR3aa: ASKPPAGPTTDTQY
j_gene: TRBJ1-1; v_gene: TRBV5-4; abundance: NA; CDR3aa: ASTNRGRTEAF
j_gene: TRBJ1-4; v_gene: TRBV19; abundance: NA; CDR3aa: ASSLRQGNNEKLF
j_gene: TRBJ2-3; v_gene: TRBV7-3; abundance: NA; CDR3aa: ASSLTYATGGTDTQY
j_gene: TRBJ2-7; v_gene: TRBV10-3; abundance: NA; CDR3aa: AISELRDTYEQY
j_gene: TRBJ1-4; v_gene: TRBV6-6; abundance: NA; CDR3aa: ASSYSGGAGEKLF
j_gene: TRBJ2-7; v_gene: TRBV28; abundance: few; CDR3aa: ATEAIAAAHEQY
j_gene: TRBJ2-5; v_gene: TRBV5-1; abundance: NA; CDR3aa: ASSLGATGSQTQY
j_gene: TRBJ2-7; v_gene: TRBV18; abundance: few; CDR3aa: ASSPGRSGGPHEQY
j_gene: TRBJ2-6; v_gene: TRBV6-1; abundance: NA; CDR3aa: ASSEWTGTSGANVLT
j_gene: TRBJ1-5; v_gene: TRBV7-2; abundance: NA; CDR3aa: ASSLDGAQPQH
j_gene: TRBJ2-3; v_gene: TRBV2; abundance: NA; CDR3aa: ASMVPESTDTQY
j_gene: TRBJ2-7; v_gene: TRBV30; abundance: few; CDR3aa: AWSLSFYEQY
j_gene: TRBJ2-3; v_gene: TRBV7-2; abundance: few; CDR3aa: ASSKTGGLARRTDTQY
j_gene: TRBJ1-2; v_gene: TRBV6-1; abundance: NA; CDR3aa: ASSDIGDTYGYT